The clone carrying this T cell receptor (beta chain) occurred a few times. As yet, its antigen is unknown. These data come from a study of CD8 T cells in ankylosing spondylitis. MiXCR, run by TCRdb on the 5' RACE reads, gives a single entry per CDR3 protein. The table lists just over 300,000 distinct CDR3 sequences, less than 25% of them singletons. Study-level points and caveats: Apparently characteristic of ankylosing spondylitis blood was a TCR beta motif (about 8 highly homologous variants). Enrichment of disease-linked clones was reportedly significant in matched ankylosing spondylitis synovial fluid. Disease-linked clones proved CD8+ and comparatively uncommon in peripheral blood.

Germline V gene sequence: CDR1 LNHNV, CDR2 YYDKDF (reference sequence). V gave up 5 bases and J gave up 5 bases, with 10 bases separating them. This CDR3 is built from 14 residues. The receptor comes from a female donor with ankylosing spondylitis or in good health (not recorded which). J is TRBJ1-6 and V is TRBV15; D unclear. The sample taken for sequencing was blood, either unsorted or a sorted T cell fraction (not recorded which). This chain's CDR3 is CATSFAGDNSPLHF. In DNA form, the CDR3 reads TGTGCCACCAGCTTCGCTGGGGATAATTCACCCCTCCACTTT. Together with reference TRBV15 and TRBJ1-6, the CDR3 gives the full variable domain: DAMVIQNPRYQVTQFGKPVTLSCSQTLNHNVMYWYQQKSSQAPKLLFHYYDKDFNNEADTPDNFQSRRPNTSFCFLDIRSPGLGDTAMYLCATSFAGDNSPLHFGNGTRLTVT.